Listed below are T cell receptor beta chains from one sample, sequenced in a study of blood T cell repertoires in COVID-19. Using immunoSEQ multiplex PCR, the repertoire was profiled, and TCRdb retains in-frame clones only, with some absent. The table records about 180,000 clones, 80% to 90% of them present only once. The sequencing input was peripheral blood. The origin of the receptors is a human donor with active or convalescent COVID-19. The donor label of this sample is uncertain. The CDR3 runs from the conserved cysteine through the conserved F or W. Fields, in order: J gene, V gene, clone size, CDR3 length, CDR3 protein. Clone size is not always given. Where it is, it says once, few, many or a class for expanded clones.

TRBJ2-7	TRBV28	.	15	CASSNSEVASSEQYF
TRBJ2-2	TRBV30	.	15	CAWSRSGGVTGELFF
TRBJ1-5	TRBV7-2	.	17	CASSLATGAHSNQPQHF
TRBJ1-1	TRBV11-3	.	12	CASSLGEGAAFF
TRBJ2-3	TRBV9	.	15	CASSLRTGEADTQYF
TRBJ1-5	TRBV7-9	few	14	CASSLGDFNQPQHF
TRBJ1-6	TRBV28	.	19	CASSLWGTGQSSYNSPLHF
TRBJ1-6	TRBV11-2	.	16	CASSLLGQRGNSPLHF
TRBJ2-7	TRBV5-4	.	14	CASSLEHRPYEQYF
TRBJ2-3	TRBV20-1	.	13	CSASPGLLDTQYF
TRBJ1-6	TRBV5-1	once	15	CASSSQGTENSPLHF
TRBJ2-1	TRBV29-1	.	13	CSVESGSVSEQFF
TRBJ2-6	TRBV7-2	.	15	CASSLVGPGANVLTF
TRBJ2-7	TRBV5-1	.	14	CASSSTSGSYEQYF
TRBJ2-7	TRBV28	.	14	CASSSPGDRREQYF
TRBJ2-1	TRBV5-1	.	15	CASSLEGVTYNEQFF
TRBJ2-1	TRBV7-3	once	14	CASSVASGYNEQFF
TRBJ1-1	TRBV4-3	.	13	CASSQNRGDVAFF
TRBJ1-1	TRBV3-1/TRBV3-2	few	13	CASSPLPNTEAFF
TRBJ2-7	TRBV2	.	13	CASSGDFAYEQYF
TRBJ2-5	TRBV4-3	.	18	CASSQGSRLAGGPETQYF
TRBJ2-2	TRBV7-2	.	14	CASSRGGLTGELFF
TRBJ2-5	TRBV7-3	.	16	CASSSTGTPVQGTQYF
TRBJ2-7	TRBV20-1	.	14	CSASVGQAQDEQYF
TRBJ2-5	TRBV30	.	16	CAWSAAGVGKKETQYF
TRBJ2-7	TRBV28	.	15	CASSFFDREAYEQYF
TRBJ2-1	TRBV7-9	.	15	CASSSGLAVYNEQFF
TRBJ2-1	TRBV5-1	once	14	CASSWEGRGDEQFF
TRBJ2-7	TRBV19	.	16	CASSRQPGQVIYEQYF
TRBJ1-1	TRBV7-9	.	13	CASSPGRITEAFF
TRBJ2-1	TRBV6-4	.	14	CASSAGLAGNEQFF
TRBJ2-7	TRBV5-6	.	14	CASSFPDRPYEQYF
TRBJ2-3	TRBV5-1	once	15	CASSVSVGSTDTQYF
TRBJ2-2	TRBV5-1	.	14	CATIGAENTGELFF
TRBJ1-5	TRBV3-1/TRBV3-2	.	20	CASSQFREDRGRESNQPQHF
TRBJ2-1	TRBV28	once	15	CASSLLGDSYNEQFF
TRBJ1-6	TRBV5-6	.	18	CASSYNRGGSSYNSPLHF
TRBJ2-7	TRBV6-2/TRBV6-3	.	19	CASSYSPGQGVKLPYEQYF
TRBJ2-2	TRBV10-1	.	14	CASSEYSNTGELFF
TRBJ2-7	TRBV28	.	14	CASSGDRGLGEQYF
TRBJ2-3	TRBV18	.	16	CASSPVRAGATDTQYF
TRBJ1-2	TRBV10-3	few	14	CAISYRDRGDGYTF
TRBJ2-3	TRBV7-3	.	13	CASSHLGGNTQYF
TRBJ2-7	TRBV28	.	16	CASSVQTGGGPYEQYF
TRBJ2-5	TRBV6-2/TRBV6-3	.	13	CASSPWAQETQYF
TRBJ2-7	TRBV3-1/TRBV3-2	.	12	CASSQVPVEQYF
TRBJ1-6	TRBV19	.	15	CASTHQGSLDSPLHF
TRBJ1-1	TRBV28	few	14	CASRAPGSYTEAFF
TRBJ2-7	TRBV3-1/TRBV3-2	.	15	CASSPRAGGPHEQYF
TRBJ2-7	TRBV7-2	.	16	CASSLSSGSRGGEQYF
TRBJ2-3	TRBV2	.	17	CASSPLTGGFSTDTQYF
TRBJ1-5	TRBV7-9	.	15	CASSSTGFSNQPQHF
TRBJ2-1	TRBV14	few	18	CASSQGLYGLAGANEQFF
TRBJ2-5	TRBV5-1	.	16	CASSLGLAGFQETQYF
TRBJ2-6	TRBV7-2	.	16	CASSSDRQAGANVLTF